This T cell receptor (beta chain) was captured in a study of control samples from healthy donors and cancer patients. Sequencing was performed with immunoSEQ multiplex PCR; in TCRdb, only in-frame clones are kept and a portion is missing. The table shows about 160,000 clones, with approximately 96% occurring only once. Material for sequencing was blood. This TCR derives from a woman aged 25-40 years in good health.

The CDR3 sequence: CATSRGLGGGAFF. The CDR3 DNA sequence: TGTGCCACCAGCAGAGGACTCGGGGGGGGAGCTTTCTTT. V gene TRBV15 combines with J gene TRBJ1-1; D may be TRBD1 (5 bases). The CDR3 totals 13 residues. Per the germline V gene, CDR1 is LNHNV and CDR2 is YYDKDF (reference sequence). The V end lost 1 base, the J end lost 10 bases, and 13 bases lay between the germline ends.